One sample yielded the 13 T cell receptor beta chains listed below, sequenced in a study of regulatory T cells in long-lasting Graves disease. Specified time point: persistent/refractory GD, antithyroid drugs over 5 years with positive TRAb. PBMCs provided the RNA from which the TCR library was made. TCR beta libraries were built with iRepertoire HTBI primers and Arm-PCR of CDR3 regions. Via MiXCR, TCRdb re-called the multiplex PCR reads, giving one row per CDR3 protein. The repertoire includes 650,000 to 850,000 distinct CDR3 sequences, about 30% of them detected once, and under 50% sits in the top ten. The sequences come from peripheral blood mononuclear cells (PBMCs), collected when the disease was refractory, from a patient treated with antithyroid drugs. The receptors derive from a female donor with Graves disease.

This clonotype was recorded at least ten times. The chain recombines TRBV12-3 or TRBV12-4 with TRBJ1-2; a possible D gene is TRBD1 (6 bases). CDR3 length equals 12 residues. V was pared by 5 bases and J by 4 bases, with 8 bases between. In DNA form, the CDR3 reads TGTGCCAGCAGTGGCAGGGGCTATGGCTACACCTTC. As protein: CASSGRGYGYTF.

The rearrangement uses TRBV9 and TRBJ1-1; TRBD1 agrees at 10 bases. Germline values: CDR1 SGDLS, CDR2 YYNGEE. With V trimmed by 2 bases and J by 3 bases, 10 bases remained unmatched. CDR3 length equals 17 residues. The CDR3 DNA reads as TGTGCCAGCAGCGTCGATGGGACAGGGGATGGGCACACTGAAGCTTTCTTT. Amino acids: CASSVDGTGDGHTEAFF.

In this sample, this clonotype turned up many times. The genes are TRBV20-1 and TRBJ2-5, with D perhaps matching TRBD2 (5 bases). Between the trimmed V and J ends, which lost 6 bases and 5 bases, there was a span of 22 bases. The CDR3 is made up of 15 amino acids. Germline V lookup: CDR1 DFQATT, CDR2 SNEGSKA (reference sequence). The CDR3 region has the DNA TGCAGTGCCGGTTCCGGGTCACCCGGCGGGGAGACCCAGTACTTC. Amino acids: CSAGSGSPGGETQYF.

This clonotype has ten or more counts. The CDR3 bases are TGTGCCAGCAGGGCAGACCGCGATAACTATGGCTACACCTTC. Translating it yields CASRADRDNYGYTF. This chain connects TRBV2 to TRBJ1-2; the D is unclear. Germline CDR1 and CDR2: SNHLY and FYNNEI. Trimming took off 6 bases at V and 1 base at J, with 12 bases between the two ends. The CDR3 is 14 amino acids.

This chain joins TRBV11-2 and TRBJ2-3, with D possibly being TRBD1 or TRBD2 (5 bases each). This CDR3 region has 13 residues. Looked up from germline, CDR1 is SGHAT and CDR2 is FQNNGV. The ends were cut back, 0 bases at V and 6 bases at J, with 7 bases in the middle. Written as DNA, the CDR3 is TGTGCCAGCAGCTTAGATTGGGGGGATACGCAGTATTTT. Amino acid sequence: CASSLDWGDTQYF.

J is TRBJ2-2 and V is TRBV7-6, with 7 bases lining up with TRBD1. The CDR3 has 15 amino acids. The V gene end was trimmed by 5 bases and the J gene end by 6 bases; junction bases not matched to a gene: 9. Germline V CDR1 and CDR2: SGHVS, FNYEAQ. The CDR3 spells CASSRRDRSAGELFF. The CDR3 DNA sequence: TGTGCCAGCAGCCGCCGGGACAGATCAGCCGGGGAGCTGTTTTTT. Combining the CDR3 with reference TRBV7-6 and TRBJ2-2 gives the whole variable domain GAGVSQSPRYKVTKRGQDVALRCDPISGHVSLYWYRQALGQGPEFLTYFNYEAQQDKSGLPNDRFSAERPEGSISTLTIQRTEQRDSAMYRCASSRRDRSAGELFFGEGSRLTVL.

This clonotype was detected only a few times. The chain couples TRBV29-1 to TRBJ2-5, with D maybe TRBD2 (5 bases). V lost 6 bases, J lost 4 bases, and 9 bases lay in between. Germline loops: CDR1 SQVTM, CDR2 ANQGSEA. The CDR3 sequence is 11 residues long. CDR3 bases: TGCAGCGTCGGGGATGGAGAGACCCAGTACTTC. Amino acid sequence: CSVGDGETQYF. The full variable domain, in which reference TRBV29-1 and TRBJ2-5 provide the parts outside the CDR3, is SAVISQKPSRDICQRGTSLTIQCQVDSQVTMMFWYRQQPGQSLTLIATANQGSEATYESGFVIDKFPISRPNLTFSTLTVSNMSPEDSSIYLCSVGDGETQYFGPGTRLLVL.

This clonotype occurred a few times. The rearrangement uses TRBV2 and TRBJ1-3; D is uncertain. CDR1 is SNHLY, CDR2 FYNNEI, per germline. Trimming pared 2 bases from V and 0 bases from J, leaving 11 bases between. The CDR3 sequence is 16 residues long. The CDR3 DNA is TGTGCCAGCAGTGAAAGTGTTCACCTCTCTGGAAACACCATATATTTT. Translated: CASSESVHLSGNTIYF.

This clonotype appeared a few times. V and J are TRBV2 and TRBJ2-2, with D tentatively TRBD1 (6 bases). Per germline, CDR1 SNHLY and CDR2 FYNNEI. Trimming pared 5 bases from V and 7 bases from J, leaving 14 bases between. The CDR3 length is 14 residues. The CDR3 region is CASSTRQAGGELFF. In DNA form, the CDR3 reads TGTGCCAGCAGTACTCGACAGGCAGGCGGGGAGCTGTTTTTT.

Points on this clonotype: It may be a read error: a sequence one base away is much more abundant. V is TRBV11-2 and J is TRBJ2-5; D not certain. Trimming shortened V by 0 bases and J by 7 bases, and 9 bases separated the two germline ends. The germline gives CDR1 SGHAT, CDR2 FQNNGV. The length of the CDR3 is 13 residues. CDR3 in amino acids: CASSLDLVRTQYF. CDR3 coding DNA: TGTGCCAGCAGCTTAGATCTTGTGAGGACCCAGTACTTC. The whole variable domain, remainder taken from reference TRBV11-2 and TRBJ2-5, is EAGVAQSPRYKIIEKRQSVAFWCNPISGHATLYWYQQILGQGPKLLIQFQNNGVVDDSQLPKDRFSAERLKGVDSTLKIQPAKLEDSAVYLCASSLDLVRTQYFGPGTRLLVL.

This clonotype occurred many times. This CDR3 reads CASSLPLGTGVEQYF. The CDR3 DNA follows: TGTGCCAGCAGTTTACCCCTCGGGACAGGGGTCGAGCAGTACTTC. The J gene is TRBJ2-7, the V gene TRBV28, with 10 positions matching TRBD1. Per germline, CDR1 MDHEN and CDR2 SYDVKM. V shed 2 bases and J 6 bases; nucleotides not matched to a gene: 7. The CDR3 loop spans 15 amino acids.

V is TRBV20-1 and J is TRBJ1-1, with 8 bases that match TRBD1. V was clipped by 0 bases and J by 2 bases; unmatched bases: 5. The CDR3 is 15 residues long. Germline CDR1 and CDR2: DFQATT and SNEGSKA (reference sequence). CDR3 amino acids: CSARDQDRANTEAFF. CDR3 bases: TGCAGTGCTAGAGATCAGGACAGGGCCAACACTGAAGCTTTCTTT.

The chain links TRBV9 to TRBJ2-5; D unclear. V lost 0 bases and J 5 bases, leaving 14 bases between the germline ends. CDR1 is SGDLS, CDR2 YYNGEE, per germline. The CDR3 is made up of 15 amino acids. For the CDR3, the DNA is TGTGCCAGCAGCGTAGGTGACAACTCCGGGGAGACCCAGTACTTC. This codes for CASSVGDNSGETQYF.